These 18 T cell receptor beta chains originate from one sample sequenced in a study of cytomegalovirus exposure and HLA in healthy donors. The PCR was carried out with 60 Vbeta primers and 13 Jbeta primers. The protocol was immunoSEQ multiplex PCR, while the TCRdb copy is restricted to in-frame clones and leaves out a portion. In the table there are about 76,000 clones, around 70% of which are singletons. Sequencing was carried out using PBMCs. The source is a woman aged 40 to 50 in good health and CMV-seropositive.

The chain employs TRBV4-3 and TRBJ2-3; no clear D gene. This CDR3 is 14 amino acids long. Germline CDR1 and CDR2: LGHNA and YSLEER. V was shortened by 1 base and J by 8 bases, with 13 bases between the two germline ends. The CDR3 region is CASSQVASSGTQYF. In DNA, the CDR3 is TGCGCCAGCAGCCAAGTGGCCAGCTCAGGTACGCAGTATTTT.

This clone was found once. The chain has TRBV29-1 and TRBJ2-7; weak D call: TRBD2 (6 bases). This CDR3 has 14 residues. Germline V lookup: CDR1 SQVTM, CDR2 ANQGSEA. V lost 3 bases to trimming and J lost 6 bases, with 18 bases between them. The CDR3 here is CSVEGGSGSVEQYF. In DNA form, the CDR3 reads TGCAGCGTTGAGGGGGGATCGGGGTCGGTCGAGCAGTACTTC.

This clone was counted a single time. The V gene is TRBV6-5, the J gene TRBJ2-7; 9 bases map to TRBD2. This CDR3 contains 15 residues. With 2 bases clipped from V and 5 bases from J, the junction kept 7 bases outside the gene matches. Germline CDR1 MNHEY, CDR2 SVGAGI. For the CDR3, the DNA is TGTGCCAGCAGTTACGGGGTAGCGGGGGTGGACGAGCAGTACTTC. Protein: CASSYGVAGVDEQYF.

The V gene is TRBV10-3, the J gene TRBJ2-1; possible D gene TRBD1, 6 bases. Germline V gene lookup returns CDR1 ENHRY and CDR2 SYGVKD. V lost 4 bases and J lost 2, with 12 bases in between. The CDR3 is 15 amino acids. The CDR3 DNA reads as TGTGCCATCAGTGGAGACAGGCTCCCCTACAATGAGCAGTTCTTC. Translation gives CAISGDRLPYNEQFF.

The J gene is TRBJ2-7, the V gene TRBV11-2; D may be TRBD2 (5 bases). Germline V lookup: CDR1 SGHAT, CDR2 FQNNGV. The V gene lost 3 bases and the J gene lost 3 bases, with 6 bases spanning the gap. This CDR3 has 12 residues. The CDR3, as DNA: TGTGCCAGCAGCTTCGGGAACTACGAGCAGTACTTC. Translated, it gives CASSFGNYEQYF.

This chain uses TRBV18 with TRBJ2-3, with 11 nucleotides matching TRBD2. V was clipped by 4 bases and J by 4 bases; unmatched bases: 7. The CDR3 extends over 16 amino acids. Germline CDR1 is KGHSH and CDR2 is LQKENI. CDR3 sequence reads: CASSRLAGGPADTQYF. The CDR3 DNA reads TGTGCCAGCTCACGTTTAGCGGGAGGGCCAGCAGATACGCAGTATTTT.

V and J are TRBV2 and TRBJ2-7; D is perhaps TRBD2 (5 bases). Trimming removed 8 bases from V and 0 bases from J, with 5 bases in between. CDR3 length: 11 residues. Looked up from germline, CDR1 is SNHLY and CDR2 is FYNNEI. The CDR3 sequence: CASEGSYEQYF. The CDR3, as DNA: TGTGCCAGCGAGGGCTCCTACGAGCAGTACTTC.

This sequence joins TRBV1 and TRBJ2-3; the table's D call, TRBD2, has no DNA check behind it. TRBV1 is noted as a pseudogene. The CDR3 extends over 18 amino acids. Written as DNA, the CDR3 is TGCACCAGCAGCCAAGATCGTAGGGAGCGGAACCCCACAGATACGCAGTATTTT. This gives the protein CTSSQDRRERNPTDTQYF.

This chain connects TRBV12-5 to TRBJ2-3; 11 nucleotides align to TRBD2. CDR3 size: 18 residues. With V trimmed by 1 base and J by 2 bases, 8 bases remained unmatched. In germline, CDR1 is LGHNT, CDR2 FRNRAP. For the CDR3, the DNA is TGTGCTAGTGGTTTGGCCGGGACTAGCGGAAGTTCCACAGATACGCAGTATTTT. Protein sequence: CASGLAGTSGSSTDTQYF.

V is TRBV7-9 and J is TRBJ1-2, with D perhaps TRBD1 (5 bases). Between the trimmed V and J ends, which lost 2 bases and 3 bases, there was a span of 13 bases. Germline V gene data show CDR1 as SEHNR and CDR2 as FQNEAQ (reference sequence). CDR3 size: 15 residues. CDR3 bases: TGTGCCAGCAGCTTACCTGCAGGGCCTCACTATGGCTACACCTTC. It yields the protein CASSLPAGPHYGYTF. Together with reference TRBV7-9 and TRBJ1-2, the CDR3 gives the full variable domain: DTGVSQNPRHKITKRGQNVTFRCDPISEHNRLYWYRQTLGQGPEFLTYFQNEAQLEKSRLLSDRFSAERPKGSFSTLEIQRTEQGDSAMYLCASSLPAGPHYGYTFGSGTRLTVV.

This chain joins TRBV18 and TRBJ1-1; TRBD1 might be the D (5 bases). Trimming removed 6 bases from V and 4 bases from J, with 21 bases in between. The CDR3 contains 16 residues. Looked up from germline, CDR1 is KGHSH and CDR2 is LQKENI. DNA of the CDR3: TGTGCCAGCTCCTTACACCCCCCAGGGAGGAGCACTGAAGCTTTCTTT. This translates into CASSLHPPGRSTEAFF.

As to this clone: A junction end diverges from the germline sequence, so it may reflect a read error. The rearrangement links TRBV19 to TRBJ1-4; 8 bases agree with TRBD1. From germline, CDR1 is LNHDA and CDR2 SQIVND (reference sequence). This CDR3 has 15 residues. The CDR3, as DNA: TGTGCCAGTAGTCGTTCGACAGGGGCTAACGAAAAACTGTTTTTT. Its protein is CASSRSTGANEKLFF.

CDR3 residues: CASSLTGRIGYTF. The CDR3 DNA follows: TGTGCCAGCAGCTTGACAGGGAGAATTGGCTACACCTTC. The chain employs TRBV13 and TRBJ1-2; TRBD1 matches at 7 bases. CDR3 length equals 13 residues. CDR1 and CDR2 (germline): PRHDT, FYEKMQ (reference sequence). V shed 3 bases and J 7 bases; nucleotides not matched to a gene: 5.

CDR3 region: CSVDARSTGETEAFF. The CDR3 bases are TGCAGCGTTGACGCCAGAAGTACAGGGGAAACTGAAGCTTTCTTT. V gene TRBV29-1 combines with J gene TRBJ1-1, with 7 positions matching TRBD1. V shed 3 bases and J 5 bases; nucleotides not matched to a gene: 12. The CDR3 sequence is 15 residues long. The germline V gene encodes CDR1 SQVTM and CDR2 ANQGSEA.

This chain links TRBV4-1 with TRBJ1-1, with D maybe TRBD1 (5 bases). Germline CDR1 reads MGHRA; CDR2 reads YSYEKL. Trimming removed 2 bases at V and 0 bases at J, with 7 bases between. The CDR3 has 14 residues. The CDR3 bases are TGCGCCAGCAGCCAATCGACAGTGAACACTGAAGCTTTCTTT. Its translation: CASSQSTVNTEAFF.

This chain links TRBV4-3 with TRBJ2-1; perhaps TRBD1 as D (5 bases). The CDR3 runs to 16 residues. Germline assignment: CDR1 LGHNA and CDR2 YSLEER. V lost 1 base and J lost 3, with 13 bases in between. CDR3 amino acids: CASSQADRVLYNEQFF. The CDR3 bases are TGCGCCAGCAGCCAAGCAGACAGAGTACTCTACAATGAGCAGTTCTTC.

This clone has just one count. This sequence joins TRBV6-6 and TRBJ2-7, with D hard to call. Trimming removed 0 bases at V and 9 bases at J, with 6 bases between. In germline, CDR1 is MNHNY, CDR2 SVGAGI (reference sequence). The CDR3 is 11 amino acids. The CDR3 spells CASSYSVAQYF. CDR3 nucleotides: TGTGCCAGCAGTTACTCGGTAGCGCAGTACTTC.

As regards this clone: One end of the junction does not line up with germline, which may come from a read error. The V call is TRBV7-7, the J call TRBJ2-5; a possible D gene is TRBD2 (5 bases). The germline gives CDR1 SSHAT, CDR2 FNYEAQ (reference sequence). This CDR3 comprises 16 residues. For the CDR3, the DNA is TGTGCTAGCAGCTTAGCCAGATACAGAGGGCAAGAGACCCAGTACTTC. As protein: CASSLARYRGQETQYF.